Reported below is one TCR beta chain. The CDR3 consists of 17 residues. CDR1 and CDR2 (germline): LGHNA, YSLEER. The germline V and J ends were trimmed by 0 bases and 3 bases, with 16 bases remaining between them. The data stem from a study of T cell responses to AZD1222 COVID-19 vaccine. Assay used: immunoSEQ multiplex PCR; TCRdb lists only in-frame clones, some missing. The sample lists approximately 100,000 clones; approximately 89% were seen once. The rearrangement links TRBV4-3 to TRBJ2-3; a possible D gene is TRBD1 (7 bases). The source was peripheral blood, collected on day 0 of AZD1222 vaccination. The origin of this receptor is an adult in good health. CDR3 amino acids: CASSQERRGRRTDTQYF. DNA of the CDR3: TGCGCCAGCAGCCAAGAAAGGAGGGGGCGCAGGACAGATACGCAGTATTTT.